The 30 T cell receptor beta chains below all came from one sample that was sequenced in a study of cytomegalovirus exposure and HLA in healthy donors. The PCR was carried out with 60 Vbeta primers and 13 Jbeta primers. Using immunoSEQ multiplex PCR, the repertoire was profiled, and TCRdb retains in-frame clones only, with some absent. The sample consists of 100,000 to 150,000 clones, about 81% of them appearing once. The sequenced material came from PBMCs. These TCRs come from a woman aged 25 to 39 in good health and CMV-seronegative.

V is TRBV6-5 and J is TRBJ1-1, with D possibly matching TRBD1 (6 bases). V lost 6 bases and J lost 6, with 17 bases in between. The V gene's germline CDR1 is MNHEY and CDR2 SVGAGI. This CDR3 is 14 amino acids long. The CDR3 DNA sequence: TGTGCCAGCAGGAAAACAGGGAGTTGGCCTGAAGCTTTCTTT. Protein sequence: CASRKTGSWPEAFF.

This sequence joins TRBV6-6 and TRBJ1-1, with D perhaps matching TRBD1 (6 bases). The CDR3 has 14 amino acids. With 2 bases removed from V and 2 bases from J, the gap between germline ends came to 9 bases. Per germline, CDR1 MNHNY and CDR2 SVGAGI (reference sequence). CDR3 sequence: CASSYPDSNTEAFF. The DNA of the CDR3 is TGTGCCAGCAGTTACCCGGACAGTAACACTGAAGCTTTCTTT.

This chain joins TRBV13 and TRBJ1-1, with D unresolved. V was pared by 6 bases and J by 11 bases, with 22 bases between. The germline gives CDR1 PRHDT, CDR2 FYEKMQ (reference sequence). The CDR3 has 14 residues. CDR3 sequence reads: CASSLRVGYDWAFF. The DNA of the CDR3 is TGTGCCAGCAGTCTGAGGGTGGGGTATGATTGGGCTTTCTTT.

V is TRBV30 and J is TRBJ1-5, with 8 bases matching TRBD1. From germline, CDR1 is GTSNPN and CDR2 SVGIG (reference sequence). CDR3 size: 13 residues. Trimming cost V 5 bases and J 6 bases; bases outside gene matches: 6. This CDR3 is CAWQTGGSQPQHF. CDR3 DNA: TGTGCCTGGCAAACAGGGGGGAGTCAGCCCCAGCATTTT.

This clone was seen more than once but under ten times. The chain employs TRBV7-2 and TRBJ2-3, with D hard to call. In germline, CDR1 is SGHTA, CDR2 FQGNSA. Trimming removed 1 base at V and 0 bases at J, with 8 bases between. The CDR3 sequence is 15 residues long. The CDR3, as DNA: TGTGCCAGCAGCTTAGACAGAGACAGCACAGATACGCAGTATTTT. This sequence encodes CASSLDRDSTDTQYF.

The CDR3 reads CASSLVAGAGETQYF. In DNA, the CDR3 is TGTGCCAGCAGCTTAGTTGCGGGGGCCGGAGAGACCCAGTACTTC. This chain uses TRBV11-2 with TRBJ2-5, with D perhaps TRBD2 (7 bases). CDR3 length: 15 residues. Germline V gene lookup returns CDR1 SGHAT and CDR2 FQNNGV. V gave up 1 base and J gave up 4 bases, with 13 bases separating them.

The chain has TRBV29-1 and TRBJ2-7; possibly TRBD1 for D (6 bases). The CDR3 totals 13 residues. The germline V gene has CDR1 SQVTM and CDR2 ANQGSEA. V gave up 4 bases and J gave up 2 bases, with 12 bases separating them. The CDR3 spells CSVAPGDPYEQYF. The CDR3 bases are TGCAGCGTTGCACCAGGGGATCCCTACGAGCAGTACTTC.

CDR3 protein: CASSQKGSGRGNNEQFF. The CDR3, as DNA: TGTGCCAGCAGCCAGAAGGGTAGCGGGAGGGGGAACAATGAGCAGTTCTTC. The chain joins TRBV7-9 to TRBJ2-1; 11 nucleotides match TRBD2. The CDR3 is 17 residues long. The V and J ends lost 5 bases and 5 bases, in that order; junction bases with no gene match: 11. Germline V gene data show CDR1 as SEHNR and CDR2 as FQNEAQ (reference sequence).

This chain joins TRBV5-1 and TRBJ2-7; 8 nucleotides align to TRBD2. Trimming removed 4 bases from V and 6 bases from J; junction bases left unmatched: 0. The CDR3 covers 11 residues. Germline loops: CDR1 SGHRS, CDR2 YFSETQ. The chain's CDR3 is CASSAGGEQYF. CDR3 nucleotide sequence: TGCGCCAGCAGCGCGGGGGGCGAGCAGTACTTC.

The V and J genes are TRBV25-1 and TRBJ2-4, with 8 bases fitting TRBD1. Trimming took 3 bases from V and 0 from J; bases not matched to a gene: 10. The CDR3 has 18 residues. Germline values: CDR1 MGHDK, CDR2 SYGVNS. CDR3 in DNA: TGTGCCAGCAGTGACGGGACAGGACTCCCTCTAGCCAAAAACATTCAGTACTTC. It specifies CASSDGTGLPLAKNIQYF.

The gene calls are TRBV15 and TRBJ2-1, with a possible D match to TRBD2 (6 bases). Trimming left V 0 bases short and J 8 bases short, with 14 bases between. Germline CDR1 and CDR2: LNHNV and YYDKDF (reference sequence). The CDR3 covers 15 residues. The CDR3 spells CATSRDLGGGDEQFF. As DNA, the CDR3 is TGTGCCACCAGCAGAGATTTGGGAGGTGGGGATGAGCAGTTCTTC.

The chain joins TRBV5-3 to TRBJ2-1, with TRBD2 matching over 11 bases. TRBV5-3 is noted as an ORF with a role that remains uncertain. The trim removed 0 bases at V and 9 bases at J, leaving 8 bases unmatched. The CDR3 consists of 16 residues. The DNA of the CDR3 is TGTGCCAGAAGCTTGGACGGACTAGCGGGCCGACCTGAGCAGTTCTTC. Amino acids: CARSLDGLAGRPEQFF.

Points on this clone: A read error may produce the germline difference seen at one junction end. V and J are TRBV10-3 and TRBJ2-1, with 13 bases lining up with TRBD2. The length of the CDR3 is 16 residues. Germline V gene data show CDR1 as ENHRY and CDR2 as SYGVKD. The CDR3 protein is CTISPLLAGGYNEQFF. The DNA for the CDR3 is TGTACCATCAGCCCACTACTAGCGGGAGGGTACAATGAGCAGTTCTTC.

CDR3 in amino acids: CAWSWRGEQFF. The CDR3 DNA sequence: TGTGCCTGGAGTTGGAGGGGTGAGCAGTTCTTC. This chain joins TRBV30 and TRBJ2-1, with D possibly matching TRBD2 (6 bases). The CDR3 runs to 11 residues. V lost 2 bases and J 9 bases, leaving 8 bases between the germline ends. CDR1 and CDR2 (germline): GTSNPN, SVGIG (reference sequence).

This CDR3 is CASRNRDRINQPQHF. As DNA, the CDR3 is TGTGCCAGTAGGAACCGGGACAGGATCAATCAGCCCCAGCATTTT. J is TRBJ1-5 and V is TRBV19; 8 bases are shared with TRBD1. The CDR3 runs to 15 residues. Germline-derived CDR1 and CDR2 are LNHDA and SQIVND (reference sequence). V trimming: 6 bases; J trimming: 3 bases; junction bases outside the gene matches: 7.

This clone was detected once. The V and J genes are TRBV2 and TRBJ1-5, with a tentative D call TRBD1 (6 bases). Per germline, CDR1 SNHLY and CDR2 FYNNEI. This CDR3 spans 14 amino acids. V was cut by 6 bases and J by 7 bases, with 16 bases left in between. CDR3: CASRADRLSQPQHF. As DNA, the CDR3 is TGTGCCAGCAGGGCAGACAGGTTAAGCCAGCCCCAGCATTTT.

This clone has only a few counts. The chain employs TRBV7-2 and TRBJ2-2; D not resolved. CDR1 and CDR2 (germline): SGHTA, FQGNSA. V lost 0 bases and J lost 1, with 9 bases in between. This CDR3 is 16 amino acids long. The CDR3 loop is CASSLAWSGNTGELFF. As DNA, the CDR3 is TGTGCCAGCAGCTTAGCGTGGTCAGGGAACACCGGGGAGCTGTTTTTT.

The V gene is TRBV5-1, the J gene TRBJ2-5, with D possibly matching TRBD2 (5 bases). The CDR3 is made up of 13 amino acids. Deletions cut 0 bases from V and 5 bases from J, with 8 bases between. The germline V gene encodes CDR1 SGHRS and CDR2 YFSETQ. CDR3 region: CASSLAGYETQYF. The CDR3 DNA reads TGCGCCAGCAGCTTGGCGGGATACGAGACCCAGTACTTC.

This clone was found a few times. The rearrangement joins TRBV4-3 to TRBJ1-1, with D possibly TRBD1 on 6 matching bases. Trimming took off 0 bases at V and 11 bases at J, with 16 bases between the two ends. Looked up from germline, CDR1 is LGHNA and CDR2 is YSLEER. The length of the CDR3 is 14 residues. The DNA of the CDR3 is TGCGCCAGCAGCCAAGATCCGGACAGCGTCTCGGCTTTCTTT. As protein: CASSQDPDSVSAFF.

This clone was observed once. The chain employs TRBV19 and TRBJ1-1; D is perhaps TRBD1 (6 bases). V lost 4 bases to trimming and J lost 4 bases, with 16 bases between them. Germline-derived CDR1 and CDR2 are LNHDA and SQIVND (reference sequence). This CDR3 has 15 residues. The CDR3 nucleotides are TGTGCCAGTAGTACCCTACAGGGAGGGGGCACTGAAGCTTTCTTT. The encoded protein is CASSTLQGGGTEAFF. Full variable domain (outside the CDR3, taken from reference TRBV19 and TRBJ1-1): DGGITQSPKYLFRKEGQNVTLSCEQNLNHDAMYWYRQDPGQGLRLIYYSQIVNDFQKGDIAEGYSVSREKKESFPLTVTSAQKNPTAFYLCASSTLQGGGTEAFFGQGTRLTVV.

The chain is built from TRBV2 and TRBJ1-1, with D possibly being TRBD1 (6 bases). Trimming left V 3 bases short and J 2 bases short, with 16 bases between. Germline V gives CDR1 SNHLY, CDR2 FYNNEI. The CDR3 loop spans 16 amino acids. For the CDR3, the DNA is TGTGCCAGCAGTGAGTCCCCAGGGGTGGGAAACACTGAAGCTTTCTTT. Protein: CASSESPGVGNTEAFF.

This clone was seen only a few times. The genes are TRBV6-5 and TRBJ1-1, with 9 bases fitting TRBD1. This CDR3 has 15 amino acids. J lost 5 bases, V lost 1 base, and 5 bases had no gene match. CDR1 and CDR2 (germline): MNHEY, SVGAGI. CDR3 amino acids: CASSYLHRGRTEAFF. CDR3 sequence (DNA): TGTGCCAGCAGTTACTTGCACAGGGGGCGGACTGAAGCTTTCTTT.

The chain has TRBV11-2 and TRBJ2-7; TRBD1 is a possible D gene (5 bases). Germline lookup yields CDR1 SGHAT and CDR2 FQNNGV. This CDR3 comprises 13 residues. V was pared by 4 bases and J by 3 bases, with 10 bases between. The CDR3, as DNA: TGTGCCAGCAGCTCCGTTCAGGGCTACGAGCAGTACTTC. This codes for CASSSVQGYEQYF.

V and J are TRBV5-1 and TRBJ2-3; 10 bases map to TRBD2. The CDR3 consists of 16 residues. The germline CDR1 and CDR2 sequences are SGHRS and YFSETQ. The V segment lost 0 bases and the J segment 4 bases; nucleotides outside the gene matches: 5. The CDR3 DNA is TGCGCCAGCAGCTTGGGGTCTAGCGGGAGCGCAGATACGCAGTATTTT. As protein: CASSLGSSGSADTQYF.

The V and J genes are TRBV11-2 and TRBJ2-7; 7 nucleotides match TRBD2. Germline V gene data show CDR1 as SGHAT and CDR2 as FQNNGV. V dropped 5 bases and J dropped 1; count of bases not matched to a gene: 11. This CDR3 has 16 residues. The CDR3 loop is CASSPIGRRGSYEQYF. CDR3 in DNA: TGTGCCAGCAGCCCAATTGGGCGGCGGGGGTCCTACGAGCAGTACTTC.

The chain recombines TRBV4-2 with TRBJ2-7; 8 nucleotides align to TRBD2. V shed 2 bases and J 7 bases; nucleotides not matched to a gene: 10. This CDR3 spans 15 amino acids. Germline CDR1 LGHNA, CDR2 YNFKEQ. CDR3 amino acids: CASSQFLAGREEQYF. The DNA of the CDR3 is TGTGCCAGCAGCCAATTCTTAGCGGGAAGGGAGGAGCAGTACTTC.

Of note for this clone: At one boundary the junction diverges from the germline segment, which might be a read error. J is TRBJ2-5 and V is TRBV11-3, with D maybe TRBD1 (5 bases). The CDR3 loop spans 16 amino acids. Germline V lookup: CDR1 SGHNT, CDR2 YENEEA. The CDR3 here is CASSLDSSVTQETQYF. The CDR3 DNA reads TGTGCCAGCAGCCTAGACAGTTCCGTAACGCAAGAGACCCAGTACTTC.

This CDR3 is CASSRVMNTEAFF. CDR3 DNA: TGTGCCAGCAGTAGAGTGATGAACACTGAAGCTTTCTTT. The rearrangement links TRBV6-5 to TRBJ1-1; D not resolved. Looked up from germline, CDR1 is MNHEY and CDR2 is SVGAGI. This CDR3 comprises 13 residues. V was trimmed by 5 bases and J by 0 bases, leaving 7 bases between them.

Notes on this clone: Other nucleotide sequences in the sample specify the same CDR3. CDR3 residues: CSARAAYEQYF. Written as DNA, the CDR3 is TGCAGTGCTAGGGCCGCCTACGAGCAGTACTTC. The chain recombines TRBV20-1 with TRBJ2-7; D unresolved. The CDR3 is made up of 11 amino acids. The germline gives CDR1 DFQATT, CDR2 SNEGSKA (reference sequence). Trimming cost V 3 bases and J 2 bases, with 5 bases left between them.

The chain links TRBV10-3 to TRBJ2-3; unclear D gene. The germline gives CDR1 ENHRY, CDR2 SYGVKD. V was cut by 6 bases and J by 5 bases, with 12 bases left in between. The CDR3 has 13 residues. CDR3 in DNA: TGTGCCATCAGGGGCAAGAGTCAAGATACGCAGTATTTT. This codes for CAIRGKSQDTQYF.